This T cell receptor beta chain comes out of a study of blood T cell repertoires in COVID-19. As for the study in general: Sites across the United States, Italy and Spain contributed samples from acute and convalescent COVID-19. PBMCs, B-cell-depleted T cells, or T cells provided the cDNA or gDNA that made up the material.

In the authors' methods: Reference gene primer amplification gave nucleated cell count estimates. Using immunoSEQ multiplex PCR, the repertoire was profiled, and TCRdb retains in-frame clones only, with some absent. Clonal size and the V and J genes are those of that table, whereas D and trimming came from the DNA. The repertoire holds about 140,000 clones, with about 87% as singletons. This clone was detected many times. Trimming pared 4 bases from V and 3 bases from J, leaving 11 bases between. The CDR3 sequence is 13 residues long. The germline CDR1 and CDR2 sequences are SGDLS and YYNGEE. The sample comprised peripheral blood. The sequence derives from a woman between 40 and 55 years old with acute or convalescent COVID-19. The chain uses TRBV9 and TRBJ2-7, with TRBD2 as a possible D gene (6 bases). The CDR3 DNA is TGTGCCAGCAGCCCGTTCGGGGGCTACGAGCAGTACTTC. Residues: CASSPFGGYEQYF.